The clone carrying this T cell receptor (beta chain) came up a few times. The data originate from a study of regulatory T cells in long-lasting Graves disease. The time point was: newly diagnosed GD, antithyroid drugs for less than 3 months. PBMCs provided the RNA from which the TCR library was made. Germline-derived CDR1 and CDR2 are MNHNS and SASEGT. V was cut by 2 bases and J by 5 bases, with 8 bases left in between. This CDR3 has 13 amino acids. Construction of the TCR beta libraries employed iRepertoire HTBI primers in conjunction with Arm-PCR of CDR3 regions. MiXCR was run by TCRdb on the multiplex PCR reads, yielding one entry per CDR3 protein. The data contain 550,000 to 650,000 distinct CDR3 sequences, more than 15% of them singletons. These data also featured in a second study, about T cells in Graves' hyperthyroidism and ophthalmopathy.

The clonotype was recovered from a man younger than 30 with Graves disease. This specimen was peripheral blood mononuclear cells (PBMCs), taken at new diagnosis, from a patient treated with antithyroid drugs. This chain links TRBV6-1 with TRBJ2-3; D not resolved. The DNA of the CDR3 is TGTGCCAGCAGTGAACGCCGTTTAGATACGCAGTATTTT. Translating it yields CASSERRLDTQYF.